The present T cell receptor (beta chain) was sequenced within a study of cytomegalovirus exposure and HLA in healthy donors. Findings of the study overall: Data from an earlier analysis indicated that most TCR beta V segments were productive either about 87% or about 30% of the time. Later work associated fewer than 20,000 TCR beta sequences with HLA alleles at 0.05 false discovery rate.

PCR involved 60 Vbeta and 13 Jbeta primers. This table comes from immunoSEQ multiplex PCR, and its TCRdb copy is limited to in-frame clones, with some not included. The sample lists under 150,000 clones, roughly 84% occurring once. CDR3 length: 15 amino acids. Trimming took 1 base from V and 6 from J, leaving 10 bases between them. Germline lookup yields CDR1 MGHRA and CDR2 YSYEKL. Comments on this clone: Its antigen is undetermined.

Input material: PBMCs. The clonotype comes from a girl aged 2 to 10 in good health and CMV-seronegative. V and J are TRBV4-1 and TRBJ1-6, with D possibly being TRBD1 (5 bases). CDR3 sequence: CASSQVLGGNSPLHF. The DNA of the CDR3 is TGCGCCAGCAGCCAAGTACTGGGGGGTAATTCACCCCTCCACTTT.